One T cell receptor beta chain is described in this entry. The antigen remains undetermined. The CDR3 extends over 16 amino acids. The trim removed 4 bases at V and 2 bases at J, leaving 5 bases unmatched. Per germline, CDR1 LGHDT and CDR2 YNNKEL (reference sequence). A TCRbeta library incorporating unique molecular identifiers was prepared. TCRdb re-derived calls from the PCR reads in MiXCR, one entry per CDR3 protein. The sample has about 980,000 distinct CDR3 sequences, less than 30% seen once. The sample comes from a study of T-cell reconstitution after alpha-beta-depleted transplantation in children. Study-level results: After one year, T-cell counts and TCRbeta diversity mostly came from new T cells. Several hundred expanded graft clones reportedly were the source of alpha-beta T cells about two months after transplant.

The TCR was taken from a boy younger than two who had a stem cell transplant for SCID, so the T cells may come from the graft donor. The sequencing used PBMCs, mostly from graft donor cells, collected 360 days after TCRalphabeta/CD19-depleted stem cell transplant. The chain couples TRBV3-1 to TRBJ2-1; 10 bases match TRBD1. The CDR3 DNA follows: TGTGCCAGCAGCCGAGGACAGGGGGGAACCTACAATGAGCAGTTCTTC. Protein product: CASSRGQGGTYNEQFF.